This T cell receptor (beta chain) was sequenced during a study of cytomegalovirus exposure and HLA in healthy donors. A multiplex PCR was run with 60 Vbeta primers and 13 Jbeta primers. TCRdb's copy holds only in-frame clones and misses some; the assay was immunoSEQ multiplex PCR. The sample has roughly 180,000 clones; about 9.4% are singletons. The receptor comes from a woman aged 25 to 45 in good health and CMV-seropositive. The specimen was PBMCs.

CDR3 coding DNA: TGTGCCAGCAGCTTAATCGGGTTGGCCGGGGAGCTGTTTTTT. This encodes CASSLIGLAGELFF. J is TRBJ2-2 and V is TRBV11-2; D call uncertain. The germline V gene has CDR1 SGHAT and CDR2 FQNNGV. This CDR3 has 14 residues. Between the trimmed V and J ends, which lost 2 bases and 6 bases, there was a span of 10 bases.